The next 29 T cell receptor beta chains were all read from a single sample in a study of blood T cell repertoires in COVID-19. Some clones are missing from TCRdb's copy, which holds only in-frame ones; the method was immunoSEQ multiplex PCR. The sample includes about 250,000 clones, around 89% seen only once; the top ten take roughly 6%. Sequencing was carried out using peripheral blood. The receptor set was obtained from a woman aged 25 to 39 with COVID-19, enrolled during active disease.

The chain carries TRBV19 and TRBJ2-1; the match to TRBD2 covers 8 bases. The CDR3 is 15 residues long. Germline V CDR1 and CDR2: LNHDA, SQIVND (reference sequence). V lost 5 bases, J lost 0 bases, and 3 bases stayed unmatched. The DNA of the CDR3 is TGTGCCAGTAGTGTTAGCGGGACCTCCTACAATGAGCAGTTCTTC. Encoded protein: CASSVSGTSYNEQFF. The full variable domain, with the rest looked up from reference TRBV19 and TRBJ2-1, is DGGITQSPKYLFRKEGQNVTLSCEQNLNHDAMYWYRQDPGQGLRLIYYSQIVNDFQKGDIAEGYSVSREKKESFPLTVTSAQKNPTAFYLCASSVSGTSYNEQFFGPGTRLTVL.

V and J are TRBV2 and TRBJ2-1; 8 nucleotides agree with TRBD2. The CDR3 consists of 16 residues. V lost 3 bases to trimming and J lost 4 bases; unmatched junction nucleotides: 8. The germline gives CDR1 SNHLY, CDR2 FYNNEI. The CDR3 protein is CASSDYGGGTYNEQFF. The CDR3 bases are TGTGCCAGCAGTGATTATGGCGGGGGGACATACAATGAGCAGTTCTTC.

The rearrangement links TRBV28 to TRBJ1-6; no firm D call. The length of the CDR3 is 12 residues. Germline CDR1 is MDHEN and CDR2 is SYDVKM. V was shortened by 6 bases and J by 11 bases, with 11 bases between the two germline ends. The CDR3 loop is CASRKTYPPLHF. CDR3 DNA: TGTGCCAGCAGGAAGACATACCCACCCCTCCACTTT.

The chain uses TRBV6-2 or TRBV6-3 and TRBJ1-1, with 7 bases identical to TRBD1. Germline V gene lookup returns CDR1 MNHEY and CDR2 SVGEGT. J gave up 2 bases and V 4 bases, and 13 bases lay outside the gene matches. There are 17 residues in the CDR3. This chain's CDR3 is CASSSFPGQLKNTEAFF. Written as DNA, the CDR3 is TGTGCCAGCAGTTCCTTCCCGGGACAGCTCAAAAACACTGAAGCTTTCTTT.

The rearrangement links TRBV27 to TRBJ2-1; TRBD1 matches at 7 bases. The germline CDR1 and CDR2 sequences are MNHEY and SMNVEV (reference sequence). There are 16 residues in the CDR3. J lost 1 base, V lost 3 bases, and 6 bases had no gene match. The CDR3 reads CASSFLGQESYNEQFF. DNA of the CDR3: TGTGCCAGCAGTTTCCTCGGACAGGAATCCTACAATGAGCAGTTCTTC.

The chain carries TRBV5-1 and TRBJ2-6, with a weak D call TRBD1 (5 bases). From germline, CDR1 is SGHRS and CDR2 YFSETQ. This CDR3 contains 17 residues. Trimming took off 0 bases at V and 1 base at J, with 11 bases between the two ends. The CDR3 sequence: CASSLGPQGSGANVLTF. The CDR3 bases are TGCGCCAGCAGCTTGGGGCCGCAGGGATCTGGGGCCAACGTCCTGACTTTC.

This rearrangement joins TRBV5-1 to TRBJ1-4, with D perhaps TRBD1 (5 bases). V was shortened by 2 bases and J by 7 bases, with 12 bases between the two germline ends. From germline, CDR1 is SGHRS and CDR2 YFSETQ. The CDR3 length is 14 residues. The CDR3 protein is CASSLQVDGEKLFF. The CDR3, as DNA: TGCGCCAGCAGCTTACAGGTAGATGGTGAAAAACTGTTTTTT. The complete variable domain, with remaining parts taken from reference TRBV5-1 and TRBJ1-4, reads KAGVTQTPRYLIKTRGQQVTLSCSPISGHRSVSWYQQTPGQGLQFLFEYFSETQRNKGNFPGRFSGRQFSNSRSEMNVSTLELGDSALYLCASSLQVDGEKLFFGSGTQLSVL.

The table lists this clone with a count of one. V is TRBV28 and J is TRBJ1-2; maybe TRBD1 (6 bases). The length of the CDR3 is 11 residues. The V and J ends lost 6 bases and 8 bases respectively, with 10 bases between them. Germline V CDR1 and CDR2: MDHEN, SYDVKM. In DNA form, the CDR3 reads TGTGCCAGCAGGCAGGGGCACGGCTACACCTTC. It encodes CASRQGHGYTF.

The J gene is TRBJ2-2, the V gene TRBV6-2 or TRBV6-3; D is ambiguous. Germline CDR1 reads MNHEY; CDR2 reads SVGEGT. Trimming removed 2 bases at V and 6 bases at J, with 4 bases between. The CDR3 runs 12 residues. CDR3: CASSYPAGELFF. DNA of the CDR3: TGTGCCAGCAGTTACCCGGCCGGGGAGCTGTTTTTT.

V and J are TRBV7-9 and TRBJ2-7, with D maybe TRBD1 (6 bases). V lost 4 bases and J 7 bases, leaving 17 bases between the germline ends. The CDR3 has 14 residues. Germline CDR1 is SEHNR and CDR2 is FQNEAQ (reference sequence). The CDR3 spells CASSSRDIFGEQYF. DNA of the CDR3: TGTGCCAGCAGCTCCCGGGACATCTTCGGTGAGCAGTACTTC. Complete variable domain (other parts from reference TRBV7-9 and TRBJ2-7): DTGVSQNPRHKITKRGQNVTFRCDPISEHNRLYWYRQTLGQGPEFLTYFQNEAQLEKSRLLSDRFSAERPKGSFSTLEIQRTEQGDSAMYLCASSSRDIFGEQYFGPGTRLTVT.

This clone appeared a few times. The sample contains more than one DNA sequence encoding this CDR3. Here the CDR3 reads CASSSGGAEQYV. CDR3 coding DNA: TGTGCCAGCTCCTCGGGGGGGGCCGAGCAGTACGTC. This chain joins TRBV18 and TRBJ2-7; 8 nucleotides match TRBD2. This CDR3 is built from 12 residues. The germline gives CDR1 KGHSH, CDR2 LQKENI. With 6 bases clipped from V and 6 bases from J, the junction kept 4 bases outside the gene matches.

This clone has more than one count but fewer than ten. This chain links TRBV24-1 with TRBJ2-3; TRBD2 matches at 16 bases. The length of the CDR3 is 19 residues. Germline V gene data show CDR1 as KGHDR and CDR2 as SFDVKD. After removal of 3 bases from V and 4 bases from J, the junction contained 9 bases not matched to a gene. The CDR3 spells CATSDPGTSGRGRSDTQYF. The CDR3 coding sequence is TGTGCCACCAGTGATCCCGGGACTAGCGGGAGGGGACGGTCAGATACGCAGTATTTT.

The chain carries TRBV6-5 and TRBJ1-6, with 7 bases matching TRBD1. V lost 5 bases and J lost 6; bases outside the gene matches: 7. The CDR3 contains 15 residues. In germline, CDR1 is MNHEY, CDR2 SVGAGI. CDR3 sequence reads: CASSRNQGGNSPLHF. The CDR3 bases are TGTGCCAGCAGTCGAAATCAGGGGGGTAATTCACCCCTCCACTTT.

The rearrangement joins TRBV19 to TRBJ1-1; D is unresolved. Germline V gene sequence: CDR1 LNHDA, CDR2 SQIVND (reference sequence). The CDR3 is 13 residues long. V gave up 8 bases and J gave up 4 bases, with 14 bases separating them. The CDR3 nucleotides read TGTGCCAGTTTGGGGTTCGCGGGCACTGAAGCTTTCTTT. Translating gives CASLGFAGTEAFF.

V and J are TRBV5-1 and TRBJ1-2, with D tentatively TRBD1 (5 bases). Germline loops: CDR1 SGHRS, CDR2 YFSETQ. The V and J ends lost 5 bases and 4 bases respectively, with 15 bases between them. The CDR3 sequence is 14 residues long. CDR3 coding DNA: TGCGCCAGCAGGGCGATAGGAAGGGGCTATGGCTACACCTTC. Translated, it gives CASRAIGRGYGYTF.

The rearrangement links TRBV11-2 to TRBJ2-5; 9 bases agree with TRBD1. Per the germline V gene, CDR1 is SGHAT and CDR2 is FQNNGV. The CDR3 runs to 15 residues. Trimming removed 5 bases from V and 5 bases from J; junction bases left unmatched: 9. The DNA for the CDR3 is TGTGCCAGCAGCCTAGGGACAGGGACAAGGGAGACCCAGTACTTC. It encodes CASSLGTGTRETQYF.

V gene TRBV11-2 combines with J gene TRBJ2-7, with TRBD2 identical over 9 bases. From germline, CDR1 is SGHAT and CDR2 FQNNGV. The ends lost 0 bases at V and 7 bases at J; junction bases unmatched: 7. There are 15 residues in the CDR3. CDR3: CASSLDLAGGGEQYV. CDR3 nucleotide sequence: TGTGCCAGCAGCTTAGATCTTGCGGGAGGGGGAGAGCAGTACGTC.

The chain combines TRBV29-1 with TRBJ1-1; 7 bases are shared with TRBD1. The CDR3 totals 13 residues. With V trimmed by 5 bases and J by 1 base, 4 bases remained unmatched. Per germline, CDR1 SQVTM and CDR2 ANQGSEA. The DNA of the CDR3 is TGCAGCGTTCCAGGGGGGAAGAACACTGAAGCTTTCTTT. Translated, it gives CSVPGGKNTEAFF.

V gene TRBV27 combines with J gene TRBJ2-7, with D possibly matching TRBD1 (6 bases). Germline V lookup: CDR1 MNHEY, CDR2 SMNVEV (reference sequence). The ends were cut back, 2 bases at V and 4 bases at J, with 9 bases in the middle. This CDR3 contains 13 residues. In DNA, the CDR3 is TGTGCCAGCAGTTTACGCAGGGGATACGAGCAGTACTTC. Residues: CASSLRRGYEQYF.

The chain employs TRBV6-2 or TRBV6-3 and TRBJ2-6, with 7 positions matching TRBD2. The germline gives CDR1 MNHEY, CDR2 SVGEGT. The CDR3 totals 17 residues. V shed 3 bases, J shed 2 bases, and the junction held 7 bases outside the gene matches. The CDR3 reads CASSYLLAGAGANVLTF. CDR3 bases: TGTGCCAGCAGTTATCTACTGGCGGGAGCTGGGGCCAACGTCCTGACTTTC.

This chain uses TRBV3-1 (or the pseudogene TRBV3-2) with TRBJ2-3, with 7 bases that match TRBD2. V dropped 5 bases and J dropped 2; count of bases not matched to a gene: 10. This CDR3 is built from 16 residues. Per germline, CDR1 LGHDT and CDR2 YNNKEL (reference sequence). This CDR3 is CASSLGGESHTDTQYF. DNA for the CDR3: TGTGCCAGCAGCTTGGGGGGGGAGAGTCACACAGATACGCAGTATTTT.

This chain uses TRBV27 with TRBJ2-3; D gene unclear. Germline V gives CDR1 MNHEY, CDR2 SMNVEV (reference sequence). Deletions cut 6 bases from V and 2 bases from J, with 15 bases between. This CDR3 comprises 15 residues. CDR3: CASRPGFSNTDTQYF. The DNA of the CDR3 is TGTGCCAGCAGGCCGGGTTTCAGCAACACAGATACGCAGTATTTT.

A single count supports this clone. The V gene is TRBV6-6, the J gene TRBJ1-4; possibly TRBD1 for D (6 bases). CDR3 length: 15 amino acids. V shed 8 bases and J shed 6 bases, with 19 bases lying between them. The germline gives CDR1 MNHNY, CDR2 SVGAGI (reference sequence). The CDR3 nucleotides read TGTGCCAGCCTCGGTACCACAGGGATGGATGAAAAACTGTTTTTT. Amino acids: CASLGTTGMDEKLFF.

In its sample, this clone was seen once. The rearrangement joins TRBV11-2 to TRBJ1-6; tentative D call: TRBD1 (6 bases). V lost 1 base, J lost 7 bases, and 14 bases lay in between. CDR3 length equals 16 residues. Germline CDR1 SGHAT, CDR2 FQNNGV. CDR3 region: CASSLGGQMKNSPLHF. In nucleotides, the CDR3 is TGTGCCAGCAGCTTAGGCGGACAGATGAAAAATTCACCCCTCCACTTT.

The chain joins TRBV19 to TRBJ1-2; D remains ambiguous. CDR1 is LNHDA, CDR2 SQIVND, per germline (reference sequence). V dropped 4 bases and J dropped 4 bases, with 4 bases sitting between them. This CDR3 contains 11 residues. The DNA for the CDR3 is TGTGCCAGTAGTAACAGCTATGGCTACACCTTC. This gives the protein CASSNSYGYTF.

The chain has TRBV18 and TRBJ1-2, with 9 bases lining up with TRBD1. V lost 3 bases, J lost 5 bases, and 7 bases stayed unmatched. The CDR3 has 15 amino acids. Per the germline V gene, CDR1 is KGHSH and CDR2 is LQKENI. Written as DNA, the CDR3 is TGTGCCAGCTCACCTTCGGGGACAGGGATGTATGGCTACACCTTC. As protein: CASSPSGTGMYGYTF. The complete variable domain, with remaining parts taken from reference TRBV18 and TRBJ1-2, reads NAGVMQNPRHLVRRRGQEARLRCSPMKGHSHVYWYRQLPEEGLKFMVYLQKENIIDESGMPKERFSAEFPKEGPSILRIQQVVRGDSAAYFCASSPSGTGMYGYTFGSGTRLTVV.

V is TRBV9 and J is TRBJ2-7, with 7 nucleotides matching TRBD1. Germline V gene sequence: CDR1 SGDLS, CDR2 YYNGEE. Germline trimming cut 4 bases from V and 3 bases from J; bases unmatched to any gene: 4. CDR3 length equals 13 residues. CDR3 residues: CASSPRQGYEQYF. For the CDR3, the DNA is TGTGCCAGCAGCCCCCGACAGGGCTACGAGCAGTACTTC.

This chain joins TRBV6-2 or TRBV6-3 and TRBJ2-5, with a weak D call TRBD1 (6 bases). CDR1 is MNHEY and CDR2 is SVGEGT in the germline V gene. V lost 2 bases to trimming and J lost 5 bases, with 12 bases between them. CDR3 length: 14 residues. The chain's CDR3 is CASSYLTGKETQYF. The CDR3, as DNA: TGTGCCAGCAGTTACCTTACAGGGAAGGAGACCCAGTACTTC.

The rearrangement uses TRBV5-1 and TRBJ2-7; D gene unclear. The CDR3 length is 14 residues. The germline CDR1 and CDR2 sequences are SGHRS and YFSETQ. The V and J ends lost 1 base and 3 bases respectively, with 11 bases between them. CDR3 region: CASSLRVDGYEQYF. CDR3 sequence (DNA): TGCGCCAGCAGCTTGAGAGTTGATGGCTACGAGCAGTACTTC.